A selection of T cell receptor beta chains follows, all from one sample in a study of blood T cell repertoires in COVID-19. The protocol was immunoSEQ multiplex PCR, while the TCRdb copy is restricted to in-frame clones and leaves out a portion. In the table there are fewer than 300,000 clones, 80% to 90% of which are singletons. Sequencing was performed on peripheral blood. These receptors were taken from a woman aged 50 to 60 with COVID-19, enrolled during active disease. Both conserved end residues are part of each CDR3. A D gene is named only where the DNA matches it firmly. A row's size may be missing; if present it is once, few, many or a size class.

cdr3_aa cdr3_nt clone_size d_call j_call v_call
CAWTRQASSYNSPLHF TGTGCCTGGACCCGACAGGCAAGCTCCTATAATTCACCCCTCCACTTT NA NA TRBJ1-6 TRBV30
CSVDDSSYNEQFF TGCAGCGTTGATGACAGTAGTTACAATGAGCAGTTCTTC NA NA TRBJ2-1 TRBV29-1
CASSHDLDRGEKDF TGTGCCAGCAGCCACGACCTGGACAGGGGGGAGAAGGACTTC few TRBD1 TRBJ2-7 TRBV7-9
CASSQETGGYYGYTF TGTGCCAGCAGCCAAGAAACAGGGGGTTACTATGGCTACACCTTC NA TRBD1 TRBJ1-2 TRBV4-2
CASSYSGRRGYGYTF TGTGCCAGCAGTTACTCTGGGCGCCGGGGCTATGGCTACACCTTC NA NA TRBJ1-2 TRBV6-5
CASSARTGVDEQFF TGTGCCAGCAGCGCTCGGACAGGGGTCGATGAGCAGTTCTTC NA TRBD1 TRBJ2-1 TRBV9
CASSRQGQVTFF TGTGCCAGCAGTCGACAGGGGCAGGTAACTTTCTTT NA TRBD1 TRBJ1-1 TRBV28
CASSLGQGVGSEAFF TGTGCCAGCAGCTTGGGCCAGGGGGTGGGGTCTGAAGCTTTCTTT NA TRBD1 TRBJ1-1 TRBV5-6
CSVGTGGNSYNEQFF TGCAGCGTTGGTACCGGCGGGAACTCCTACAATGAGCAGTTCTTC NA NA TRBJ2-1 TRBV29-1
CASRDSASSQPQHF TGTGCCAGCAGGGACAGCGCATCCTCCCAGCCCCAGCATTTT NA NA TRBJ1-5 TRBV6-5
CASRFGTGQYEQYF TGTGCCAGCAGGTTCGGGACAGGGCAATACGAGCAGTACTTC NA TRBD1 TRBJ2-7 TRBV2
CASSYSAAWPQHF TGTGCCAGCAGTTACTCTGCAGCGTGGCCCCAGCATTTT NA NA TRBJ1-5 TRBV6-2/TRBV6-3
CASSLGPGAGNTIYF TGTGCCAGCAGCTTAGGTCCAGGGGCTGGAAACACCATATATTTT NA NA TRBJ1-3 TRBV7-3
CASSLEAAGTEEAFF TGCGCCAGCAGCTTGGAAGCTGCAGGAACTGAAGAAGCTTTCTTT NA NA TRBJ1-1 TRBV5-1
CASSYSRDQPQHF TGTGCCAGCAGTTACTCTCGTGATCAGCCCCAGCATTTT NA NA TRBJ1-5 TRBV6-2/TRBV6-3
CASSLDRAGGPGGELFF TGTGCCAGCAGCTTAGATAGAGCGGGAGGGCCGGGCGGGGAGCTGTTTTTT NA TRBD2 TRBJ2-2 TRBV11-2
CASSHRGRETQYF TGTGCCAGCAGCCACAGGGGGCGGGAGACCCAGTACTTC once TRBD1 TRBJ2-5 TRBV11-3
CASSLGTSGSSYNEQFF TGTGCCAGCAGCCTCGGGACTAGCGGGAGCTCCTACAATGAGCAGTTCTTC NA TRBD2 TRBJ2-1 TRBV4-2
CASSEATSGRARVGYNEQFF TGTGCCAGCAGTGAAGCGACTAGCGGGAGGGCTCGAGTGGGCTACAATGAGCAGTTCTTC NA TRBD2 TRBJ2-1 TRBV2
CATSRDPAGGSEQYF TGTGCCACCAGCAGAGATCCAGCGGGAGGGAGTGAGCAGTACTTC NA TRBD2 TRBJ2-7 TRBV15
CASSPGRGSVAKNIQYF TGTGCCAGCAGCCCCGGGCGGGGGTCCGTGGCCAAAAACATTCAGTACTTC few TRBD2 TRBJ2-4 TRBV7-2
CASSGPGQGHEQYF TGTGCCAGCAGCGGACCGGGACAGGGCCACGAGCAGTACTTC NA TRBD1 TRBJ2-7 TRBV5-6
CASSFWGGGGYTF TGTGCCAGCAGTTTTTGGGGCGGGGGGGGCTACACCTTC NA NA TRBJ1-2 TRBV12-3/TRBV12-4
CASSFALWGELFF TGTGCCAGCAGTTTTGCGCTTTGGGGGGAGCTGTTTTTT NA NA TRBJ2-2 TRBV12-3/TRBV12-4
CASSPGLSIYEQYF TGTGCCAGCTCACCGGGACTGTCTATCTACGAGCAGTACTTC NA NA TRBJ2-7 TRBV18
CASRTGMGNQPQHF TGTGCCAGCCGCACAGGTATGGGCAATCAGCCCCAGCATTTT NA NA TRBJ1-5 TRBV6-5
CAWSGGQGSTNEKLFF TGTGCCTGGAGCGGCGGACAGGGCTCAACTAATGAAAAACTGTTTTTT once TRBD1 TRBJ1-4 TRBV30
CASRPTGAMNTEAFF TGTGCCAGTAGGCCCACAGGGGCGATGAACACTGAAGCTTTCTTT NA TRBD1 TRBJ1-1 TRBV19
CASSLALTGPKETQYF TGTGCCAGCAGCTTAGCGTTGACAGGGCCGAAAGAGACCCAGTACTTC NA TRBD1 TRBJ2-5 TRBV7-8
CASSPATGSTDTQYF TGTGCCAGCTCACCTGCGACAGGGAGCACAGATACGCAGTATTTT NA TRBD1 TRBJ2-3 TRBV18
CAWRHIAGGKDEQFF TGTGCCTGGAGGCACATAGCGGGAGGAAAGGATGAGCAGTTCTTC NA TRBD2 TRBJ2-1 TRBV30
CASSPATGGGYTF TGTGCCAGCAGCCCGGCGACAGGGGGTGGCTACACCTTC NA TRBD1 TRBJ1-2 TRBV7-9
CAWSQSKTGGNEKLFF TGTGCCTGGAGTCAATCAAAGACAGGCGGCAATGAAAAACTGTTTTTT once NA TRBJ1-4 TRBV30
CALWDFSPGDFPTYEQYF TGTGCCCTCTGGGATTTTTCCCCCGGGGACTTCCCTACCTACGAGCAGTACTTC NA NA TRBJ2-7 TRBV11-3
CASSQDRVNNSPLHF TGTGCCAGTAGTCAGGACAGGGTAAATAATTCACCCCTCCACTTT NA TRBD1 TRBJ1-6 TRBV19
CASSLEAGGNSPLHF TGCGCCAGCAGCTTGGAAGCAGGGGGTAATTCACCCCTCCACTTT NA TRBD1 TRBJ1-6 TRBV5-1
CASSFGLAPTQYF TGTGCCAGCAGCTTTGGACTAGCTCCGACCCAGTACTTC NA TRBD2 TRBJ2-5 TRBV5-4
CASSLAVTGTEAFF TGTGCCAGCAGTTTGGCGGTCACAGGAACTGAAGCTTTCTTT NA NA TRBJ1-1 TRBV27
CASSRGSGTVSGNTIYF TGTGCCAGTAGTCGGGGGTCCGGGACTGTCTCTGGAAACACCATATATTTT NA NA TRBJ1-3 TRBV19
CATSDPGSGANVLTF TGTGCCACCAGTGATCCAGGGTCTGGGGCCAACGTCCTGACTTTC NA NA TRBJ2-6 TRBV24-1